This TCR beta chain was recorded in a study of response to subunit inactivated influenza vaccine. Study results and caveats: Authors suggested each seasonal influenza vaccination recruits few new T cells.

TCRdb processed the RT-PCR reads anew with MiXCR; each CDR3 protein has one entry. This sample yields 450,000 to 700,000 distinct CDR3 sequences, of which 13% to 15% are seen a single time; approximately 12% belongs to the top ten. This CDR3 has 20 residues. V gave up 2 bases and J gave up 0 bases, with 23 bases separating them. A word on this clonotype: Its antigen is still unknown.

The rearrangement links TRBV12-3 or TRBV12-4 to TRBJ1-3; D uncertain. The material was PBMCs from blood, obtained approximately 13 days after vaccination. The receptor's source is a man aged 50-60 years who received an inactivated influenza vaccine. The chain's CDR3 is CASSLMPLLSPGSSGNTIYF. DNA of the CDR3: TGTGCCAGCAGTTTAATGCCCCTTTTAAGTCCGGGGAGCTCTGGAAACACCATATATTTT.